This entry is about one T cell receptor (beta chain). The sample comes from a study of control samples from healthy donors and cancer patients. Measured with immunoSEQ multiplex PCR; TCRdb has only the in-frame clones, and not every one. This table holds some 120,000 clones, 85% to 95% found once. Trimming left V 0 bases short and J 8 bases short, with 16 bases between. Germline loops: CDR1 LGHDT, CDR2 YNNKEL (reference sequence). This CDR3 spans 15 amino acids. The V and J genes are TRBV3-1 (or the pseudogene TRBV3-2) and TRBJ1-2, with a possible D match to TRBD1 (5 bases). The source is a man aged 50-59 years with head and neck cancer. The sequencing input was PBMCs. The CDR3 DNA reads TGTGCCAGCAGCCAAGATCCTAGGGGTATCGGCGGCTACACCTTC. It codes for CASSQDPRGIGGYTF.